The 4 T cell receptor beta chains reported below all come from one sample, sequenced in a study of T cell responses to AZD1222 COVID-19 vaccine. Sequencing was performed with immunoSEQ multiplex PCR; in TCRdb, only in-frame clones are kept and a portion is missing. The repertoire consists of tens of thousands of clones, with 80% to 90% occurring once and the leading ten covering around 7%. The input for sequencing was peripheral blood, taken 28 days after the second AZD1222 dose. The receptors come from an adult who received the AZD1222 COVID-19 vaccine.

The chain joins TRBV29-1 to TRBJ2-5; TRBD2 matches at 13 bases. The CDR3 loop spans 14 amino acids. The germline V gene has CDR1 SQVTM and CDR2 ANQGSEA. The CDR3 coding sequence is TGCTACGTCGGAGGACTAGCGGGAGAAGAGACCCAGTACTTC. This translates into CYVGGLAGEETQYF.

The chain is built from TRBV28 and TRBJ2-4; D gene unclear. Germline assignment: CDR1 MDHEN and CDR2 SYDVKM. The CDR3 is 12 residues long. V gave up 3 bases and J gave up 7 bases, with 7 bases separating them. CDR3 nucleotide sequence: TGTGCCAGCAGTTTGAATTTGAACATTCAGTACTTC. It specifies CASSLNLNIQYF.

This clone has only a few counts. This rearrangement joins TRBV6-1 to TRBJ2-1; 7 nucleotides align to TRBD2. Germline-derived CDR1 and CDR2 are MNHNS and SASEGT. The CDR3 has 15 residues. The J segment lost 4 bases and the V segment lost 2 bases, leaving 5 bases of the junction unmatched. CDR3 coding DNA: TGTGCCAGCAGTGAATGGGGGGGGAGTTACAATGAGCAGTTCTTC. This translates into CASSEWGGSYNEQFF.

The rearrangement links TRBV19 to TRBJ2-3; D is possibly TRBD2 (6 bases). The CDR3 consists of 14 residues. CDR1 is LNHDA and CDR2 is SQIVND in the germline V gene (reference sequence). V shed 5 bases and J shed 2 bases, with 11 bases lying between them. This CDR3 reads CASSRGSTTDTQYF. The CDR3 nucleotides read TGTGCCAGTAGTCGGGGGTCTACCACAGATACGCAGTATTTT.